This T cell receptor (beta chain) emerged from a study of radiation and T cells in renal cell carcinoma (dated by TCRdb to between 2020 and 2021). Some background on the complete study: In total, 50 to 55 samples underwent TCR beta sequencing: about 26 tumors plus 27 peripheral blood samples. The final blood draw took place at 4 weeks after radiation, the same time as nephrectomy. Across all 50 or so samples, 3.5 million to 4.5 million unique CDR3 nucleotide sequences encoding about 2.4 million unique CDR3 amino acid sequences were identified. The investigation overall reported the following: Because pretreatment tumor biopsies were not available, the study could not determine whether clonotypes were already present within the tumor at baseline. Top tumor clonotypes rose in blood from baseline to 2 weeks post-radiation, then contracted by 4 weeks, suggesting transient expansion of tumor-resident clones. With a single-armed trial design, the study had no way to address how radiation dose or scheduling affects the TCR repertoire. Tracking of blood repertoire dynamics stopped at three to four weeks after treatment, with no follow-up past that point.

The meaning of the sample's time point label: blood 4 weeks post-SBRT, at nephrectomy. In the paper's terms, the treatment or condition label means: 15 Gy SBRT to primary tumor, nephrectomy 4 weeks later. Samples came from a clinical trial, in which primary renal cell carcinomas received 15 Gy stereotactic body radiation therapy followed by nephrectomy 4 weeks later. To follow tumor-enriched clonotypes, serial peripheral blood was collected from radiation-treated patients at baseline and at 2 weeks and 4 weeks after SBRT. Renal cell carcinoma with clear cell pathology was present in all patients. Genomic DNA for TCR sequencing was prepared using the QIAamp DNA Blood Mini Kit (Qiagen). Samples were included in the analyses only if all quality control checks were passed. The immunoSEQ kit was used, according to the manufacturer's recommendations, to generate TCR beta libraries from genomic DNA. Library preparation used a first multiplex PCR with proprietary primers, then a second PCR adding unique barcodes, with bead cleanups after each round. Each sample batch included a kit-provided positive control reaction and a negative control reaction. The final libraries underwent checking on an Agilent 4200 TapeStation D1000 ScreenTape, volumetric pooling, and quantification by qPCR. Sequencing was performed on an Illumina NextSeq500 using a MidOutput 150-cycle cartridge, with 156 Read1 cycles, 15 Index1 cycles, and the kit custom primers. The pooled library was loaded at roughly 1 pM, with a 20% PhiX control spiked in. The source study handled its data this way. Vendor-processed data were analyzed in R, with a clonotype defined as all T cells sharing the same CDR3 nucleotide sequence. In the clone abundance analyses, frequencies were normalized to the 10,000 most abundant clones in each sample. Public T cell clones, which averaged fewer than five per sample, were excluded before analysis. A difference in abundance of at least 32-fold between compartments was used to define tumor-enriched and baseline blood-enriched clonotypes. A beta-binomial differential abundance model was used to identify clonotypes that expanded or contracted between blood time points. Similarity between tumor and blood repertoires was quantified using the Baroni-Urbani and Buser coefficient, and groups were compared with two-tailed Wilcoxon tests in R. TCRdb carries this immuneACCESS record with in-frame sequences only. Its versions omit some clonotypes, under half of them owing to an unresolved V gene in the studies checked, with the rest unexplained. Clone size and V and J calls were adopted from that table, with D and trimming inferred from the DNA. Recorded for this sample are around 180,000 clones; about 87% of them occurred a single time. Approximately 10% of the sample lies in the top ten.

The CDR3 contains 13 residues, cysteine and phenylalanine counted. Kept here is only the CDR3 DNA, which spans 39 bases and is read in frame from base 1. Unmatched junction bases come to 0, with V trimmed by 5 bases and J by 1 base. CDR1 and CDR2 (SNHLY, FYNNEI) derive from the germline V gene. Details on this clone: The specificity of this receptor is unknown. Per-base quality was not reported, and no clone a single base away is much larger than it. At the DNA level, this CDR3 is encoded by other sequences in the same sample as well.

The TCR comes from a woman in her forties or fifties with renal cell carcinoma. The sequences come from blood, collected from a patient whose treatment included radiotherapy and nephrectomy. This receptor chain uses TRBV2 and TRBJ2-7; 9 middle bases align to TRBD2. The DNA sequence follows: TGTGCCAGCAGTCTAGCGGGATCCTACGAGCAGTACTTC. Its amino acids are CASSLAGSYEQYF.